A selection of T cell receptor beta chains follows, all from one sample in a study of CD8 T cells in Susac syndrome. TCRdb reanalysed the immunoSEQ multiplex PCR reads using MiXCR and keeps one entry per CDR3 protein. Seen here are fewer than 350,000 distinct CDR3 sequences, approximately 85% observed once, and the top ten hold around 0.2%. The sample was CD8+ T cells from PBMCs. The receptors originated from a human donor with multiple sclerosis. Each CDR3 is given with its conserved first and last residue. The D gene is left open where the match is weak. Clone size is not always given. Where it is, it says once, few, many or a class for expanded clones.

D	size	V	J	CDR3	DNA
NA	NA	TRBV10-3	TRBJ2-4	CAISESIVKNIQYF	TGTGCCATCAGTGAGTCGATCGTCAAAAACATTCAGTACTTC
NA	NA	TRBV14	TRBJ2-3	CASSQINLGDTQYF	TGTGCCAGCAGCCAAATTAATTTAGGAGATACGCAGTATTTT
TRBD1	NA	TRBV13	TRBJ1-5	CASSSGGGNQPQHF	TGTGCCAGCAGCTCAGGGGGGGGAAATCAGCCCCAGCATTTT
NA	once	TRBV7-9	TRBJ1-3	CASSSAWGDTIYF	TGTGCCAGCAGCTCCGCGTGGGGGGACACCATATATTTT
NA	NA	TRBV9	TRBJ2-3	CASSVSSRATDTQYF	TGTGCCAGCAGCGTTTCTAGCAGAGCCACAGATACGCAGTATTTT
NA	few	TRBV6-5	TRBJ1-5	CASGSTGGSNQPQHF	TGTGCCAGCGGCTCGACGGGGGGTTCCAATCAGCCCCAGCATTTT
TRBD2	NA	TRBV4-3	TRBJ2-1	CASSLTAGDQYNEQFF	TGCGCCAGCAGCCTAACAGCGGGAGACCAATACAATGAGCAGTTCTTC
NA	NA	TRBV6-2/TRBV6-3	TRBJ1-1	CASTRPMGNTEAFF	TGTGCCAGCACCCGACCTATGGGGAACACTGAAGCTTTCTTT
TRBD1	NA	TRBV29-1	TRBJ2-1	CSVDRQGSYNEQFF	TGCAGCGTTGACCGACAGGGATCCTACAATGAGCAGTTCTTC
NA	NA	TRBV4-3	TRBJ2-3	CASSQDLTDTQYF	TGCGCCAGCAGCCAAGATCTGACAGATACGCAGTATTTT
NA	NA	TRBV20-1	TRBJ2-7	CSARDRANPYEQYF	TGCAGTGCTAGAGATCGCGCTAACCCGTACGAGCAGTACTTC
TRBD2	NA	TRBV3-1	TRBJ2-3	CASSQGRAGVPDTQYF	TGTGCCAGCAGCCAAGGCCGGGCGGGAGTGCCAGATACGCAGTATTTT
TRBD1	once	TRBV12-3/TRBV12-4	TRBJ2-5	CASSTPGQGRQETQYF	TGTGCCAGCAGCACCCCGGGACAGGGTCGCCAAGAGACCCAGTACTTC
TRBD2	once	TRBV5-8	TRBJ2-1	CASSLEVAGGGEQFF	TGTGCCAGCAGCTTGGAGGTAGCGGGAGGCGGTGAGCAGTTCTTC
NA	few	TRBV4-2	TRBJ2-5	CASSPALGGTQYF	TGTGCCAGCAGCCCCGCCCTGGGGGGGACCCAGTACTTC
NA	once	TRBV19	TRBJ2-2	CASRQATAGELFF	TGTGCCAGTAGGCAGGCGACGGCCGGGGAGCTGTTTTTT
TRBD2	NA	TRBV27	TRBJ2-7	CASSPATGGYEQYF	TGTGCCAGCAGTCCAGCTACCGGGGGGTACGAGCAGTACTTC
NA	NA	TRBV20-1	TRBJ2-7	CSAKGRFSYEQYF	TGCAGTGCTAAGGGCAGGTTTTCCTACGAGCAGTACTTC
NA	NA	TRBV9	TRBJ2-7	CASSATVSYEQYF	TGTGCCAGCAGCGCGACAGTCTCCTACGAGCAGTACTTC
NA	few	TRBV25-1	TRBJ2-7	CASSEFGRGDEQYF	TGTGCCAGCAGTGAATTTGGCAGGGGTGACGAGCAGTACTTC
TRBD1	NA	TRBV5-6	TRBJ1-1	CASSLETGYAFWGTEAFF	TGTGCCAGCAGCTTGGAGACAGGGTATGCGTTTTGGGGGACTGAAGCTTTCTTT
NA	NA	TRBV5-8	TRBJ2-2	CASSLETSSYTGELFF	TGTGCCAGCAGCTTGGAGACTAGTTCGTACACCGGGGAGCTGTTTTTT
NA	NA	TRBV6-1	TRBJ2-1	CASSEVWDFSSYNEQFF	TGTGCCAGCAGTGAAGTGTGGGACTTCAGCTCCTACAATGAGCAGTTCTTC
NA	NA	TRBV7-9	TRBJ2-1	CASSTKIEREAYNEQFF	TGTGCCAGCAGTACCAAAATAGAGCGAGAGGCCTACAATGAGCAGTTCTTC
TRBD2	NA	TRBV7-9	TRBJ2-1	CASSSTGTSGLEQFF	TGTGCCAGCAGCTCGACCGGGACTAGCGGACTTGAGCAGTTCTTC
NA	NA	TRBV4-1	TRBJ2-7	CASSQIVIPDYEQYF	TGCGCCAGCAGCCAAATAGTCATTCCCGACTACGAGCAGTACTTC
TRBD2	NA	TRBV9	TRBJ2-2	CASSVPREGDTGELFF	TGTGCCAGCAGCGTCCCCCGGGAGGGAGACACCGGGGAGCTGTTTTTT
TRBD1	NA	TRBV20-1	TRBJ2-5	CSAREGGDGQETQYF	TGCAGTGCTAGAGAAGGGGGCGACGGCCAAGAGACCCAGTACTTC
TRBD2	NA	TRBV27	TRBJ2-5	CASRVGTSGSETQYF	TGTGCCAGCAGAGTCGGGACTAGCGGCTCAGAGACCCAGTACTTC
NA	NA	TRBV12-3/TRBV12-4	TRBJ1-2	CASSSKTGLNYGYTF	TGTGCCAGCAGTTCGAAGACAGGCCTCAACTATGGCTACACCTTC
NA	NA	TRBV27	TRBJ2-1	CASSLFYGDNEQFF	TGTGCCAGCAGTTTATTTTACGGAGACAATGAGCAGTTCTTC
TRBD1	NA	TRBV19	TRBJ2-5	CASNAGTGQETQYF	TGTGCCAGTAATGCCGGGACAGGGCAAGAGACCCAGTACTTC